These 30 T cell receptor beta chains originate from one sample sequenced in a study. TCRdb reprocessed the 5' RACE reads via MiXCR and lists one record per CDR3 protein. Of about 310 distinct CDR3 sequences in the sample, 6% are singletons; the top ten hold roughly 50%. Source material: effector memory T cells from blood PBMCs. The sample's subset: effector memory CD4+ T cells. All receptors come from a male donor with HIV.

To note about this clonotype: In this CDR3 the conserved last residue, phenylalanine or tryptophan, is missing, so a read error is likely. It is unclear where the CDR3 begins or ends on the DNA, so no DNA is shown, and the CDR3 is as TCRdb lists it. Here the CDR3 reads CASSGQGLLR. The chain combines TRBV11-3 with TRBJ1-2. Counting both end residues, the CDR3 totals 10 amino acids. CDR1 is SGHNT and CDR2 is YENEEA in the germline V gene.

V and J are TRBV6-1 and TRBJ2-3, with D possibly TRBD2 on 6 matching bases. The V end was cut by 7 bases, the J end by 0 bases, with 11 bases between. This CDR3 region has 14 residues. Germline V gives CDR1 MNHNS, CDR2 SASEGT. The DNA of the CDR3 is TGTGCCAGCAATCCGGGGGATAGCACAGATACGCAGTATTTT. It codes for CASNPGDSTDTQYF.

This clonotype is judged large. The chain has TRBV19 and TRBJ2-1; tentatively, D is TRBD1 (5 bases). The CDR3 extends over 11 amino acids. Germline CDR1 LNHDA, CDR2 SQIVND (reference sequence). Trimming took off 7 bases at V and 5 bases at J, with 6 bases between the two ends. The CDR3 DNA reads TGTGCCAGTAAGGGGAACAATGAGCAGTTCTTC. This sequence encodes CASKGNNEQFF.

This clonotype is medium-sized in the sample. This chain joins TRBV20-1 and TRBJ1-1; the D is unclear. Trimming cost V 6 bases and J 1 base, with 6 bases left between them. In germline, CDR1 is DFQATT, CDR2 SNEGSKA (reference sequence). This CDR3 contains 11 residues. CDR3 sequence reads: CSAETNTEAFF. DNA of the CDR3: TGCAGTGCCGAAACGAACACTGAAGCTTTCTTT.

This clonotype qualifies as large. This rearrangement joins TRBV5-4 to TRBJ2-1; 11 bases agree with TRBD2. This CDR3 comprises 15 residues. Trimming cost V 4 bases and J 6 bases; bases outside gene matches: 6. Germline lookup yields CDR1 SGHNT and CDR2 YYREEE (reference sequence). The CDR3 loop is CASSLSGRARNEQFF. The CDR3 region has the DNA TGTGCCAGCAGCCTTAGCGGGAGGGCGCGCAATGAGCAGTTCTTC.

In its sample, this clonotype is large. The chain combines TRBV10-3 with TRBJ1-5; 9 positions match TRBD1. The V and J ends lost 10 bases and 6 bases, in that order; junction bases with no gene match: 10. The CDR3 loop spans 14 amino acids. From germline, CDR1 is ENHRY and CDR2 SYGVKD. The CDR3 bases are TGTGCCACCGGTGGACAGGGACAGGGTCAGCCCCAGCATTTT. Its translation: CATGGQGQGQPQHF.

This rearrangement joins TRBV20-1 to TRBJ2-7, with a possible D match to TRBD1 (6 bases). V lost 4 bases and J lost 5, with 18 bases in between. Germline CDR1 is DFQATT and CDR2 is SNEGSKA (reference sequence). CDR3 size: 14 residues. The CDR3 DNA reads TGCAGTGCTAAAGACAGGCCCTCCGGGAACGAGCAGTACTTC. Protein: CSAKDRPSGNEQYF.

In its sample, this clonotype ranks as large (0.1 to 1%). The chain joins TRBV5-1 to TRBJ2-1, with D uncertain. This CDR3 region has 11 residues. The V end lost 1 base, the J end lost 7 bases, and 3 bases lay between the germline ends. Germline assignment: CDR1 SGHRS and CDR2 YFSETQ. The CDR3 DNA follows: TGCGCCAGCAGCTTGAGGAATGAGCAGTTCTTC. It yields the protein CASSLRNEQFF.

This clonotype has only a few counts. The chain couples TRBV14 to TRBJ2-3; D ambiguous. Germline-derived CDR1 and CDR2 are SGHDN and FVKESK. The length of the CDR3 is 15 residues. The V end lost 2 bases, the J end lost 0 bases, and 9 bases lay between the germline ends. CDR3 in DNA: TGTGCCAGCAGCCAACTCTACACTAGCACAGATACGCAGTATTTT. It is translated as CASSQLYTSTDTQYF.

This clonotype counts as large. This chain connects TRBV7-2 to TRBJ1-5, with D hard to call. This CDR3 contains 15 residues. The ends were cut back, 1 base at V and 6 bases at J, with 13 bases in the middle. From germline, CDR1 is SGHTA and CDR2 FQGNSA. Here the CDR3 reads CASSLVAGGSQPQHF. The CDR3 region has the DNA TGTGCCAGCAGCTTAGTGGCAGGTGGTTCTCAGCCCCAGCATTTT. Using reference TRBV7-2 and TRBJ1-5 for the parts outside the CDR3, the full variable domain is GAGVSQSPSNKVTEKGKDVELRCDPISGHTALYWYRQSLGQGLEFLIYFQGNSAPDKSGLPSDRFSAERTGGSVSTLTIQRTQQEDSAVYLCASSLVAGGSQPQHFGDGTRLSIL.

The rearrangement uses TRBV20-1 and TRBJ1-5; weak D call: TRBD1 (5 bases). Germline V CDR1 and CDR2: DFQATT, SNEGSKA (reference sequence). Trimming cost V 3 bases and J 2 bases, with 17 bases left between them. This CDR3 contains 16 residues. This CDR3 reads CSARSNQGFRNQPQHF. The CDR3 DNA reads TGCAGTGCTAGGTCTAACCAGGGTTTTCGCAATCAGCCCCAGCATTTT.

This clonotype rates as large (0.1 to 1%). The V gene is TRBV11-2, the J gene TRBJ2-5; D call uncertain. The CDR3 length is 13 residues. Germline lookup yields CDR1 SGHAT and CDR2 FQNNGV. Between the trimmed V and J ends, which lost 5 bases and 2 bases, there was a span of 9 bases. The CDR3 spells CASSARIQETQYF. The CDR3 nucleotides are TGTGCCAGCAGCGCCAGAATACAAGAGACCCAGTACTTC.

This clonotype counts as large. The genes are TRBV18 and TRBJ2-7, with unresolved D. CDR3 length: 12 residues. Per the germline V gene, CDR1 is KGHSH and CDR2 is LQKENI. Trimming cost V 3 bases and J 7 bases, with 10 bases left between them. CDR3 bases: TGTGCCAGCTCACCTAGGCTGGGGGAGCAGTACTTC. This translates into CASSPRLGEQYF.

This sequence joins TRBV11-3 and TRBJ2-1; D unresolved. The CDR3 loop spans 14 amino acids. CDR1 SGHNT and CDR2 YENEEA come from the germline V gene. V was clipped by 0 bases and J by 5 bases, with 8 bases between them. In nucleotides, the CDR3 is TGTGCCAGCAGCTTAGAAGGCTACAACAATGAGCAGTTCTTC. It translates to CASSLEGYNNEQFF.

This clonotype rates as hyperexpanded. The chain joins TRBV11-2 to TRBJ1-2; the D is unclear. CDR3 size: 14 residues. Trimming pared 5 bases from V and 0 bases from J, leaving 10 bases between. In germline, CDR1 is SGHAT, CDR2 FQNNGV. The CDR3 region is CASSLTRTNYGYTF. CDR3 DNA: TGTGCCAGCAGCCTTACAAGGACTAACTATGGCTACACCTTC.

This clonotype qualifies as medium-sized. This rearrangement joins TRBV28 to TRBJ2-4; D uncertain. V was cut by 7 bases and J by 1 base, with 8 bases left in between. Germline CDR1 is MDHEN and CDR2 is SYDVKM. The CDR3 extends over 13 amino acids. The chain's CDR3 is CASMVPAKNIQYF. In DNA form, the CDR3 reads TGTGCCAGCATGGTACCGGCCAAAAACATTCAGTACTTC.

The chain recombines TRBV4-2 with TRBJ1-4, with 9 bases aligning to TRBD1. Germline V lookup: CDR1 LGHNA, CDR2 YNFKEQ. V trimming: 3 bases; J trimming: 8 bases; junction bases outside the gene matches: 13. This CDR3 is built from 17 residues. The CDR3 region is CASSQGIGDRVEEKLFF. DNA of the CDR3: TGTGCCAGCAGCCAGGGGATAGGGGACAGGGTTGAGGAAAAACTGTTTTTT.

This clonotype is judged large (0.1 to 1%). The CDR3 here is CSVKLRDGYEQYF. The CDR3, as DNA: TGCAGCGTTAAATTGAGGGACGGCTACGAGCAGTACTTC. The chain uses TRBV29-1 and TRBJ2-7, with D perhaps TRBD1 or TRBD2 (5 bases each). There are 13 residues in the CDR3. V lost 5 bases and J 3 bases, leaving 14 bases between the germline ends. From germline, CDR1 is SQVTM and CDR2 ANQGSEA.

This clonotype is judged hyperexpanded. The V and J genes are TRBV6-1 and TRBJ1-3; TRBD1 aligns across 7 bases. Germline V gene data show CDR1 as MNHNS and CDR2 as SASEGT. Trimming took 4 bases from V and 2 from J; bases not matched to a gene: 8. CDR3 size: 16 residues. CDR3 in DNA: TGTGCCAGCAGTGCTCAACAGGGGAGCGCTGGAAACACCATATATTTT. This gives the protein CASSAQQGSAGNTIYF.

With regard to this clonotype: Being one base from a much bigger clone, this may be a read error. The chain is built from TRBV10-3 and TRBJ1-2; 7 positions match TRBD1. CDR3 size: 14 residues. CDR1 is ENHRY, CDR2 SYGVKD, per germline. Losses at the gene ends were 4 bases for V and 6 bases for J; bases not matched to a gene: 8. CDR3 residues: CAISVLDREDGYTF. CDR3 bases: TGTGCCATCAGTGTTCTAGACAGGGAGGATGGCTACACCTTC.

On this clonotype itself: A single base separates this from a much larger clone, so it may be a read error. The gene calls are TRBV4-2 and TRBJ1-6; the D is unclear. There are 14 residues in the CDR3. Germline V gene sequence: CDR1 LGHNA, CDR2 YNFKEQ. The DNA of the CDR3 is TGTGCCAGCAGCCAGTCCATCTATAATTCACCCCCCCACTTT. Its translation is CASSQSIYNSPPHF.

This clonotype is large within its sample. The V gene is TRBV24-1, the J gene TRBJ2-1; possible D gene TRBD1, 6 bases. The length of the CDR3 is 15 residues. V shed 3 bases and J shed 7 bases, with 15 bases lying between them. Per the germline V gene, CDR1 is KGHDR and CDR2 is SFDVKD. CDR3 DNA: TGTGCCACCAGTGATCCCGGGATCAGGGGTAATGAGCAGTTCTTC. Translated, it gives CATSDPGIRGNEQFF.

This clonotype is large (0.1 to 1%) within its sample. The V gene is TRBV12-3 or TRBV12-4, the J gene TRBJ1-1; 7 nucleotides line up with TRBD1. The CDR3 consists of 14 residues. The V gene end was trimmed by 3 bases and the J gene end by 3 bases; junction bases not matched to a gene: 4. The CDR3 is CASSFDRADTEAFF. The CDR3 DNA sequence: TGTGCCAGCAGTTTCGACAGGGCGGACACTGAAGCTTTCTTT.

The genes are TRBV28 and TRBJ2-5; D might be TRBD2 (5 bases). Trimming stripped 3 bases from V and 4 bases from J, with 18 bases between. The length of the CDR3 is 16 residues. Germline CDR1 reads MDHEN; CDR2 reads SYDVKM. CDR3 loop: CASSFVLGDAGETQYF. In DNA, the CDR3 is TGTGCCAGCAGTTTTGTTTTGGGAGATGCCGGAGAGACCCAGTACTTC.

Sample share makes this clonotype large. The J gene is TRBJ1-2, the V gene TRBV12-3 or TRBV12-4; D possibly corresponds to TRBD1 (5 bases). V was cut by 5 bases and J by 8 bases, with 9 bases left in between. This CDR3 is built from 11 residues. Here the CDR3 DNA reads TGTGCCAGCAGTCCGGGGACCGGCTACACCTTC. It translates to CASSPGTGYTF.

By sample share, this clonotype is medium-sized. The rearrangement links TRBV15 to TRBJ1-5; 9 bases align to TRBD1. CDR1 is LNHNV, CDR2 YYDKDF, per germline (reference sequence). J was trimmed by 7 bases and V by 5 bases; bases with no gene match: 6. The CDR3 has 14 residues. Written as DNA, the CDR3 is TGTGCCACCAGCGGGACAGGGTCGAGACAGCCCCAGCATTTT. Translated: CATSGTGSRQPQHF.

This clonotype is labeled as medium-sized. CDR3 sequence (DNA): TGTGCCTGGAGTAAGACACCGAATTCACCCCTCCACTTT. It encodes CAWSKTPNSPLHF. The gene calls are TRBV30 and TRBJ1-6; the D is unclear. Looked up from germline, CDR1 is GTSNPN and CDR2 is SVGIG (reference sequence). Trimming cost V 2 bases and J 7 bases, with 9 bases left between them. The CDR3 is 13 residues long.

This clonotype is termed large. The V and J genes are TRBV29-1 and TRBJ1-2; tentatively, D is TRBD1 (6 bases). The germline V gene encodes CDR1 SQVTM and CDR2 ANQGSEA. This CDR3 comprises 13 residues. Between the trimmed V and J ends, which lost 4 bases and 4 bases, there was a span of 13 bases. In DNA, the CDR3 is TGCAGCGTTGGAACGGGGGCCAGCTATGGCTACACCTTC. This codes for CSVGTGASYGYTF. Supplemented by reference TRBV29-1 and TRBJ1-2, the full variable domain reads SAVISQKPSRDICQRGTSLTIQCQVDSQVTMMFWYRQQPGQSLTLIATANQGSEATYESGFVIDKFPISRPNLTFSTLTVSNMSPEDSSIYLCSVGTGASYGYTFGSGTRLTVV.

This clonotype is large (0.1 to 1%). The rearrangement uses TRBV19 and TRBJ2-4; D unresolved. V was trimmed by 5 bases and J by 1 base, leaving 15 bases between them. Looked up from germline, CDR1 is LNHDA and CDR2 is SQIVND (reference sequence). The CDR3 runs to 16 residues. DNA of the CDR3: TGTGCCAGTAGTGTACCCGCTATCGGGGCCAAAAACATTCAGTACTTC. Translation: CASSVPAIGAKNIQYF.

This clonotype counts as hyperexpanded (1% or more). The CDR3 spells CASSQGQGRETQYF. As DNA, the CDR3 is TGTGCCAGCAGTCAGGGACAGGGGAGAGAGACCCAGTACTTC. V and J are TRBV3-1 and TRBJ2-5; 10 bases agree with TRBD1. There are 14 residues in the CDR3. After removal of 6 bases from V and 4 bases from J, the junction contained 5 bases not matched to a gene. Germline V gene data show CDR1 as LGHDT and CDR2 as YNNKEL (reference sequence).